This T cell receptor (beta chain) was sequenced for a study of vaccination effects on CD4 cells after COVID-19. Notes on the study in general: Small numbers of convalescent patients limited the study. It also lacked early post-infection timepoints.

Scientists isolated CD4+ T cells after a roughly 9-day culture period ended. The participants, recipients of two vaccine doses, got either BNT162b2 or mRNA-1273. Note on this clone: Its antigen is as yet unknown.

Only in-frame clones appear in the TCRdb table, and some are missing; sequencing was by immunoSEQ multiplex PCR. The sample includes approximately 74,000 clones, around 67% of them seen just once. Germline CDR1 is MNHNY and CDR2 is SVGAGI (reference sequence). The CDR3 covers 16 residues. V lost 0 bases, J lost 2 bases, and 11 bases lay in between. The receptor comes from a human donor who received a COVID-19 vaccine. The chain is built from TRBV6-6 and TRBJ1-5, with D possibly matching TRBD1 (6 bases). Sequencing was performed on CD4+ T cells from PBMCs cultured without peptide, taken after COVID-19 vaccination. CDR3 sequence (DNA): TGTGCCAGCAGTTACTCGGTAGGGGGTGGCAATCAGCCCCAGCATTTT. It codes for CASSYSVGGGNQPQHF.